This T cell receptor (beta chain) was obtained from a study of long-term antiretroviral therapy in people with HIV. Findings and caveats of the study: Controls had broader CDR3 length ranges than HIV repertoires did.

On this clone: The antigen is not known.

Survey level was the resolution at which the v3.0 immunoSEQ assay ran. Sequencing was performed with immunoSEQ multiplex PCR; in TCRdb, only in-frame clones are kept and a portion is missing. The top ten hold about 6.4% of the sample, which has about 30,000 clones, 93% seen once. In germline, CDR1 is SNHLY, CDR2 FYNNEI. The CDR3 has 12 residues. V shed 6 bases, J shed 7 bases, and the junction held 2 bases outside the gene matches. The chain has TRBV2 and TRBJ1-4; 7 bases map to TRBD1. This TCR derives from a woman aged 40 to 55 with HIV. The source material was unsorted PBMCs, sampled roughly 6.5 years after starting antiretroviral therapy. CDR3 protein: CASRWTGEKLFF. Written as DNA, the CDR3 is TGTGCCAGCAGATGGACAGGTGAAAAACTGTTTTTT. Drawing the rest from reference TRBV2 and TRBJ1-4, the complete variable domain is EPEVTQTPSHQVTQMGQEVILRCVPISNHLYFYWYRQILGQKVEFLVSFYNNEISEKSEIFDDQFSVERPDGSNFTLKIRSTKLEDSAMYFCASRWTGEKLFFGSGTQLSVL.